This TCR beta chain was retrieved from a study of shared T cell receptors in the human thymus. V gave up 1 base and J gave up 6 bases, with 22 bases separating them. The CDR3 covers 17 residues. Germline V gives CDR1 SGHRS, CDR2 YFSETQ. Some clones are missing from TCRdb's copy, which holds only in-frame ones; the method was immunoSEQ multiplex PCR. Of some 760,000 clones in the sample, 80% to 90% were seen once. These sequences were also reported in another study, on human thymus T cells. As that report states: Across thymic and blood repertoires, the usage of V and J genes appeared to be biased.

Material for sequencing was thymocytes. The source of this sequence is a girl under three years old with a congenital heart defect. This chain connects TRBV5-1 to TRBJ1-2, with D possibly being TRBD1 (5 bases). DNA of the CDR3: TGCGCCAGCAGCTTGATTCTTACGCGGGGGGTAGGGGATGGCTACACCTTC. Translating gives CASSLILTRGVGDGYTF.